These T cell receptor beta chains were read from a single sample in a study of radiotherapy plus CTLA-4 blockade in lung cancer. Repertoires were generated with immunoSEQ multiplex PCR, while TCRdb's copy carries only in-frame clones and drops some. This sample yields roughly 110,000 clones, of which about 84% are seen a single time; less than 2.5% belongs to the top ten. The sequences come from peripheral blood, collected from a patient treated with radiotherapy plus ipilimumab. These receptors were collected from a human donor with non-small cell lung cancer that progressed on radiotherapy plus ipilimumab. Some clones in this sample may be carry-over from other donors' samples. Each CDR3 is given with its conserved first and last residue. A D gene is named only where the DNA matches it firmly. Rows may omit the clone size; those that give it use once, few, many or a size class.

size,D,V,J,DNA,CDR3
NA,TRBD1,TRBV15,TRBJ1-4,TGTGCCACCAGCAGACCGACAGGGGCCACCTCCGGTGAAAAACTGTTTTTT,CATSRPTGATSGEKLFF
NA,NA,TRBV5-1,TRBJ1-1,TGCGCCAGCAGCTTTCCCGAGAAAAGCAACACTGAAGCTTTCTTT,CASSFPEKSNTEAFF
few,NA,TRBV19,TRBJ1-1,TGTGCCAGTAGTTCCGACTATGACGGGGCGAACACTGAAGCTTTCTTT,CASSSDYDGANTEAFF
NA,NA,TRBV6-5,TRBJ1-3,TGTGCCAGCAGAAGGAAAGGGCACTCTGGAAACACCATATATTTT,CASRRKGHSGNTIYF
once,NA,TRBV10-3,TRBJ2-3,TGTGCCATCAGTGAGAAGGGGGGGTTAGATACGCAGTATTTT,CAISEKGGLDTQYF
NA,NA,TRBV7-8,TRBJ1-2,TGTGCCAGCAGCTTAGCGCGGGGGGCCTATGGCTACACCTTC,CASSLARGAYGYTF
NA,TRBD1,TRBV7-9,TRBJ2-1,TGTGCCAGCAGCCTACAGGGGGCGGTTGAGCAGTTCTTC,CASSLQGAVEQFF
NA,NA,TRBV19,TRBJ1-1,TGTGCCAGTAGGACCGGGACATCGAACACTGAAGCTTTCTTT,CASRTGTSNTEAFF
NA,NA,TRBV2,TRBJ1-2,TGTGCCAGCAGTGAGGGGGGAAATAACTATGGCTACACCTTC,CASSEGGNNYGYTF
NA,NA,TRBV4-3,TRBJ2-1,TGCGCCAGCAGCCAAGAGGTGACCTTCTACAATGAGCAGTTCTTC,CASSQEVTFYNEQFF
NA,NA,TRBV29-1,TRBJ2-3,TGCAGCGTTGAAGAATCGACTAGCACAGATACGCAGTATTTT,CSVEESTSTDTQYF
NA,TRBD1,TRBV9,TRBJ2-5,TGTGCCAGCAGCGTAGGGGACAGGGGGCAAGAGACCCAGTACTTC,CASSVGDRGQETQYF
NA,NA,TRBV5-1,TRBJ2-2,TGCGCCAGCAGCTTGGCTTACTCCCCCGGGGAGCTGTTTTTT,CASSLAYSPGELFF
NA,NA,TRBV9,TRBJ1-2,TGTGCCAGCTCGTCAGGGTTCTATGGCTACACCTTC,CASSSGFYGYTF
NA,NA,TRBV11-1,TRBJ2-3,TGTGCCAGCAGCTTGAGGGTCCCCGAAAGCACAGATACGCAGTATTTT,CASSLRVPESTDTQYF
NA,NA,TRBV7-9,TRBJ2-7,TGTGCCAGCAGCTTCGGGCTTGAGGAACAGTTAGACTACGAGCAGTACTTC,CASSFGLEEQLDYEQYF
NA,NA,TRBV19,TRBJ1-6,TGTGCCAGTAATCAGGGGAATAATTCACCCCTCCACTTT,CASNQGNNSPLHF
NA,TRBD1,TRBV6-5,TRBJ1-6,TGTGCCAGCTCCCCGGGACAGGCTAATTCACCCCTCCACTTT,CASSPGQANSPLHF
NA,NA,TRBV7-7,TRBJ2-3,TGTGCTAGCAGCTCCCTTAATGCAGATACGCAGTATTTT,CASSSLNADTQYF
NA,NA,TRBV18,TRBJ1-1,TGTGCCAGCTCACCACTATCTGGACATGGAAGGGGCACTGAAGCTTTCTTT,CASSPLSGHGRGTEAFF
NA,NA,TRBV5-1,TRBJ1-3,TGCGCCAGCAGTTTGTCAGGGCTATTTGGAAACACCATATATTTT,CASSLSGLFGNTIYF
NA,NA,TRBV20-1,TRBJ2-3,TGCAGTGCTAGTCTAGGGGATACGCAGTATTTT,CSASLGDTQYF
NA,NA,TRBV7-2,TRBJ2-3,TGTGCCAGCAGCCCACGAGTTCGTGGAGCTAGCACAGATACGCAGTATTTT,CASSPRVRGASTDTQYF
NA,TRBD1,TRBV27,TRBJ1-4,TGTGCCAGCAGCGCCGGGACAGGGTTCAGCGGTGAGGCTGCAACTAATGAAAAACTGTTTTTT,CASSAGTGFSGEAATNEKLFF
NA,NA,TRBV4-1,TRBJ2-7,TGCGCCAGCAGCCATTTGGGTGAAGGGGATTTCTACGAGCAGTACTTC,CASSHLGEGDFYEQYF
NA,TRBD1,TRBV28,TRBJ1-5,TGTGCCAGCAGTCCACAGGGGAGGGATCAGCCCCAGCATTTT,CASSPQGRDQPQHF